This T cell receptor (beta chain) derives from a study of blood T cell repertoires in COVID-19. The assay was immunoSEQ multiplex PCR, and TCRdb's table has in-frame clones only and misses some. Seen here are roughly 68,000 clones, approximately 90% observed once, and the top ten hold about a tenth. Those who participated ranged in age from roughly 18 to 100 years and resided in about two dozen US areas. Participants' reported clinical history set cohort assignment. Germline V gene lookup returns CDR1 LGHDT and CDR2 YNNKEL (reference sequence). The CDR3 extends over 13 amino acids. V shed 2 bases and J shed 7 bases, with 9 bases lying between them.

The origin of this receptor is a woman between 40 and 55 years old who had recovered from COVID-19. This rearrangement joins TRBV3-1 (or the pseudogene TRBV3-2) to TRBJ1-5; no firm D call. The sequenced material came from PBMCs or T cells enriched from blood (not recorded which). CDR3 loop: CASSQTLEQPQHF. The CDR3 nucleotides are TGTGCCAGCAGCCAAACGTTAGAACAGCCCCAGCATTTT.